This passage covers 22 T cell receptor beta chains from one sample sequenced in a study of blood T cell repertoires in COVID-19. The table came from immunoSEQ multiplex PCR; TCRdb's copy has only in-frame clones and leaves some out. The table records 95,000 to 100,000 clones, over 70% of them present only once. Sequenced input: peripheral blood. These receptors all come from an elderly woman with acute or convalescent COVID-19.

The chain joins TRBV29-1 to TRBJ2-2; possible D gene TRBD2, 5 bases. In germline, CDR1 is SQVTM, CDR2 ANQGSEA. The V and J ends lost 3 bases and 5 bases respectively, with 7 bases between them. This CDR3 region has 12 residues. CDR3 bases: TGCAGCGTTGAGTCGGGGACCGGGGAGCTGTTTTTT. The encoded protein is CSVESGTGELFF.

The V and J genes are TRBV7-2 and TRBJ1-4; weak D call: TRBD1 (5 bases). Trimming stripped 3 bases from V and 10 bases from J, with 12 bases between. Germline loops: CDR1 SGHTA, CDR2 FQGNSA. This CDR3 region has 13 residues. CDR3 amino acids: CASSLTTGGKLFF. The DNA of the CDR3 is TGTGCCAGCAGCTTGACTACGGGGGGAAAACTGTTTTTT.

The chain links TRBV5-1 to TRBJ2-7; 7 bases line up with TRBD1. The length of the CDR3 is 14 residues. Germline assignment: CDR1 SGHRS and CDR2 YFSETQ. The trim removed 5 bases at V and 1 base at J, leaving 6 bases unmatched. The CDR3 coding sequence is TGCGCCAGCAGACCGACAGGGTATTCCTACGAGCAGTACTTC. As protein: CASRPTGYSYEQYF.

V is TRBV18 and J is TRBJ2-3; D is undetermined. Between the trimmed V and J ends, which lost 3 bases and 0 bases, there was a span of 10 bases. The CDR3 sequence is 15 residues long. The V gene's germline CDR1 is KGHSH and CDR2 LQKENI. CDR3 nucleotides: TGTGCCAGCTCACCGAGAGTAACTAGCACAGATACGCAGTATTTT. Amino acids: CASSPRVTSTDTQYF.

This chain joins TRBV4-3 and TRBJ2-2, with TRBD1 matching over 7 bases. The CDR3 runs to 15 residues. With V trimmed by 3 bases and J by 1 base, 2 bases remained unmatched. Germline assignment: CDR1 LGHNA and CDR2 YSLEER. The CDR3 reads CASSQRGLNTGELFF. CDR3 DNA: TGCGCCAGCAGCCAGAGGGGGCTGAACACCGGGGAGCTGTTTTTT.

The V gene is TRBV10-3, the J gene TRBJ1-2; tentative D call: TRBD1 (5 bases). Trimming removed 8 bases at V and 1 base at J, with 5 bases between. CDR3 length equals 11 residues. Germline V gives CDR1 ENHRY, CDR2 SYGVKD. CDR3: CAIQGNYGYTF. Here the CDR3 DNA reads TGTGCCATCCAGGGTAACTATGGCTACACCTTC.

The CDR3 sequence: CASRPDTSFETQYF. As DNA, the CDR3 is TGCGCCAGCAGACCCGATACTAGTTTTGAGACCCAGTACTTC. The genes are TRBV5-1 and TRBJ2-5; D is possibly TRBD2 (5 bases). V was shortened by 5 bases and J by 5 bases, with 16 bases between the two germline ends. The CDR3 is 14 residues long. CDR1 SGHRS and CDR2 YFSETQ come from the germline V gene. Full variable domain (rest looked up from reference TRBV5-1 and TRBJ2-5): KAGVTQTPRYLIKTRGQQVTLSCSPISGHRSVSWYQQTPGQGLQFLFEYFSETQRNKGNFPGRFSGRQFSNSRSEMNVSTLELGDSALYLCASRPDTSFETQYFGPGTRLLVL.

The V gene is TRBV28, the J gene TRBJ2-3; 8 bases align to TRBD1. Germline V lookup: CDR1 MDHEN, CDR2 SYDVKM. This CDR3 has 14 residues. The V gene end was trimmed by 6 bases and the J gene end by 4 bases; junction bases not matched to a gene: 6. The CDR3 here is CASRPDRAADTQYF. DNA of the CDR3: TGTGCCAGCAGGCCGGACAGGGCTGCAGATACGCAGTATTTT.

The DNA for the CDR3 is TGCGCCAGCGGCCCAGGGGCAGGGGACACTGAAGCTTTCTTT. It yields the protein CASGPGAGDTEAFF. The rearrangement links TRBV5-1 to TRBJ1-1, with D possibly TRBD1 on 6 matching bases. CDR3 length: 14 residues. Germline values: CDR1 SGHRS, CDR2 YFSETQ. V was shortened by 7 bases and J by 3 bases, with 16 bases between the two germline ends.

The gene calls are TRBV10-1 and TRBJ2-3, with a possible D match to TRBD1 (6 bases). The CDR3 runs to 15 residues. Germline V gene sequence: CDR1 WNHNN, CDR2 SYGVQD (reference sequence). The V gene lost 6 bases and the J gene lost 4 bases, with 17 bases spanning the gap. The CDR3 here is CASSVNRAQADTQYF. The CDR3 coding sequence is TGCGCCAGCAGCGTGAACAGGGCACAGGCAGATACGCAGTATTTT.

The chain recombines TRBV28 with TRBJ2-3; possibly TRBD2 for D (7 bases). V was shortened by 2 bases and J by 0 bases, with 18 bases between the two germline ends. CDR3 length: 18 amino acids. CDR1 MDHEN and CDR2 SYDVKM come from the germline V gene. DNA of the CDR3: TGTGCCAGCAGTTTAAGGCAGGGAGGGGGGAGAAGCACAGATACGCAGTATTTT. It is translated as CASSLRQGGGRSTDTQYF.

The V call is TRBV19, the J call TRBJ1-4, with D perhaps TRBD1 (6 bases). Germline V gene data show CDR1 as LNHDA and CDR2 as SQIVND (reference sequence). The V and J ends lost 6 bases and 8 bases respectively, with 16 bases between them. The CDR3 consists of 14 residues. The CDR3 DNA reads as TGTGCCAGTAGCAAGACAGGACCAGGCGAAAAACTGTTTTTT. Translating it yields CASSKTGPGEKLFF.

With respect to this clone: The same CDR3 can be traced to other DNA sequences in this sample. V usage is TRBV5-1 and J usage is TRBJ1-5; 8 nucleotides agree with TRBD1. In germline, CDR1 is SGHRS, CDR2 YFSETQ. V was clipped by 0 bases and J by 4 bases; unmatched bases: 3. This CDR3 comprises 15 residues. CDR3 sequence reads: CASSLEGTGNQPQHF. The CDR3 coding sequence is TGCGCCAGCAGCTTGGAGGGGACAGGAAATCAGCCCCAGCATTTT.

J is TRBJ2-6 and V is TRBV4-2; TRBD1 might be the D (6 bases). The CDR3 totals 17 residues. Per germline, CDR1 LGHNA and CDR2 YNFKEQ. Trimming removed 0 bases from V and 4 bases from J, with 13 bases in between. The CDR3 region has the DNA TGTGCCAGCAGCCAAGACGTACAGGGAGCCGGGGCCAACGTCCTGACTTTC. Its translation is CASSQDVQGAGANVLTF.

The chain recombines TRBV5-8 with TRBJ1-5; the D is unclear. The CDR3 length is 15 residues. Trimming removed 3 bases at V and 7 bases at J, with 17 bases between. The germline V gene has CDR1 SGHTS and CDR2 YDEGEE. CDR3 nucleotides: TGTGCCAGCAGCTCCGGTAGATCTGTGGTACAGCCCCAGCATTTT. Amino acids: CASSSGRSVVQPQHF.

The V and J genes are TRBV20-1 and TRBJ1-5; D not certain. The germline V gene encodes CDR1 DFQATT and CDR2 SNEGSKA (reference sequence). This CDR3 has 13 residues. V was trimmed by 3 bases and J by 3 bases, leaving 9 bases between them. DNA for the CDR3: TGCAGTGCTAGTTGGCAGGACAATCAGCCCCAGCATTTT. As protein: CSASWQDNQPQHF.

CDR3 amino acids: CASSLSGNMNTEAFF. As DNA, the CDR3 is TGCGCCAGCAGCTTGTCAGGGAACATGAACACTGAAGCTTTCTTT. This chain links TRBV5-1 with TRBJ1-1; TRBD1 might be the D (5 bases). Per the germline V gene, CDR1 is SGHRS and CDR2 is YFSETQ. The CDR3 has 15 amino acids. V lost 1 base and J 0 bases, leaving 10 bases between the germline ends. The full variable domain, with the rest looked up from reference TRBV5-1 and TRBJ1-1, is KAGVTQTPRYLIKTRGQQVTLSCSPISGHRSVSWYQQTPGQGLQFLFEYFSETQRNKGNFPGRFSGRQFSNSRSEMNVSTLELGDSALYLCASSLSGNMNTEAFFGQGTRLTVV.

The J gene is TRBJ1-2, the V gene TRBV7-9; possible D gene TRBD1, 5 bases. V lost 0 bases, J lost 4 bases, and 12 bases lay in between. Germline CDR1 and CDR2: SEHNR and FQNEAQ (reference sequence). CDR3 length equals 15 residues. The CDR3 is CASSLALGPSYGYTF. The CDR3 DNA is TGTGCCAGCAGCTTAGCGCTGGGGCCCAGCTATGGCTACACCTTC.

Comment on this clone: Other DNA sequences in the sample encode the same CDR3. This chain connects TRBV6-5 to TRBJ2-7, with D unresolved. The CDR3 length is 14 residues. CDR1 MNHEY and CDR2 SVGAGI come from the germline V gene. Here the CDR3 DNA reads TGTGCTAGCAGTTACTCGTACGGTTCCTACGAGCAGTACGTC. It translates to CASSYSYGSYEQYV.

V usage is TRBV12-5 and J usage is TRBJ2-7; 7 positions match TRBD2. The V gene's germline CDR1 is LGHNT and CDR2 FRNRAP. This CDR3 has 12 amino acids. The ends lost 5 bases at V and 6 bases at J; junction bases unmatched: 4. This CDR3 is CASGPPGGEQYV. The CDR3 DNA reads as TGTGCTAGTGGTCCCCCGGGGGGCGAGCAGTACGTC.

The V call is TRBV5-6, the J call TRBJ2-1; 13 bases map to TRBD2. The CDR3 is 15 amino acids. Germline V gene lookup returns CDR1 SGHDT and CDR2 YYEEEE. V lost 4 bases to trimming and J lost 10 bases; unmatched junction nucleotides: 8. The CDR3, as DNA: TGTGCCAGCAGCCAGGGACTAGCGGGGTTTCGGGAGCAGTTCTTC. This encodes CASSQGLAGFREQFF.

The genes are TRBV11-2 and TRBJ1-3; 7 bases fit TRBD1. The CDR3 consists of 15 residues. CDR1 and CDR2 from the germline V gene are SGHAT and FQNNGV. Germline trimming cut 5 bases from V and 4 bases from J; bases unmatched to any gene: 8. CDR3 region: CASSTGAGHGNTIYF. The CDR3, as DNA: TGTGCCAGCAGCACAGGGGCGGGTCACGGAAACACCATATATTTT.